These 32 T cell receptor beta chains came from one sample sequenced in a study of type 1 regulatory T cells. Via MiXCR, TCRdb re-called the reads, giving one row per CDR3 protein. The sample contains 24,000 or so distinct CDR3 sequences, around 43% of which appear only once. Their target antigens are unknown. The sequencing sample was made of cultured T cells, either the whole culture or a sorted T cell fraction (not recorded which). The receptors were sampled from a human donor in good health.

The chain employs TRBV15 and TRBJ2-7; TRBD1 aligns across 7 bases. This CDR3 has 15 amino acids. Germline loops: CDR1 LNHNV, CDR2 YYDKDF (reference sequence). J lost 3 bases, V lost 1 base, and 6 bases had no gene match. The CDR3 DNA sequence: TGTGCCACCAGCAGAGGGCAGGGGGTTTACTACGAGCAGTACTTC. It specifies CATSRGQGVYYEQYF.

CDR3 in DNA: TGCAGTGCTCCCGGGACAGGGTACGAAAAACTGTTTTTT. Its translation is CSAPGTGYEKLFF. This chain links TRBV20-1 with TRBJ1-4; 9 bases line up with TRBD1. Germline V gene sequence: CDR1 DFQATT, CDR2 SNEGSKA (reference sequence). CDR3 length: 13 amino acids. V was clipped by 5 bases and J by 8 bases; unmatched bases: 6.

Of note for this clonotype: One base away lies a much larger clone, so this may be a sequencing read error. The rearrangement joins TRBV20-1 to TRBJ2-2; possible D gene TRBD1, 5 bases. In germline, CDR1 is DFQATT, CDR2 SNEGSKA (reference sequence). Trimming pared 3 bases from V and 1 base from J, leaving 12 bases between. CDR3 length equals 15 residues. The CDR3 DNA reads TGCAGTGCTAGCACTAACAGGAGGAACACCGGGGAGCTGTTTTTT. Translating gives CSASTNRRNTGELFF.

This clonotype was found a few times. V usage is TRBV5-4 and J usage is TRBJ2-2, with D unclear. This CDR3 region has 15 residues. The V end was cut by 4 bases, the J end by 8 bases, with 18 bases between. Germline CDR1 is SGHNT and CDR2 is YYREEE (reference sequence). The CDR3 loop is CASSGTGVNTGELFF. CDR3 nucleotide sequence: TGTGCCAGCAGCGGCACGGGCGTCAATACTGGGGAGCTGTTTTTT.

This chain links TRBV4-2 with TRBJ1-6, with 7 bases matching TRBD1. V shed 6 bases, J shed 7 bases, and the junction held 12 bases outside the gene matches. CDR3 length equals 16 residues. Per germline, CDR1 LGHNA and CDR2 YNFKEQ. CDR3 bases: TGTGCCAGCAGTCGGAGGGGGGACAGCGGAAATTCACCCCTCCACTTT. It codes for CASSRRGDSGNSPLHF.

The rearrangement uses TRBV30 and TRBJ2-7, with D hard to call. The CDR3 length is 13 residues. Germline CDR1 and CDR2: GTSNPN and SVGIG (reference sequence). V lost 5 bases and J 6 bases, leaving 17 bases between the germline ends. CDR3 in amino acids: CAWEAFRLSEQYF. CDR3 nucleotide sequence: TGTGCCTGGGAAGCCTTCAGGCTATCCGAGCAGTACTTC.

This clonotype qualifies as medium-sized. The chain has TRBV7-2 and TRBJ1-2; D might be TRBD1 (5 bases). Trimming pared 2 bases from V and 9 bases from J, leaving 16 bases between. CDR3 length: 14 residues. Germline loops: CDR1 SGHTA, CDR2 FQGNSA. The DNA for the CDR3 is TGTGCCAGCAGCTTACGTTCGCAGGGAAGGAGCTACACCTTC. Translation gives CASSLRSQGRSYTF.

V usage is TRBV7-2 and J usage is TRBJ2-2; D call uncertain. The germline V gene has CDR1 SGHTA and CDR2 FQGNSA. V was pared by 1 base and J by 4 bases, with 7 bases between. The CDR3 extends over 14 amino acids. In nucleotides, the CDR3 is TGTGCCAGCAGCTTAGTCCGAACCACCGGGGAGCTGTTTTTT. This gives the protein CASSLVRTTGELFF.

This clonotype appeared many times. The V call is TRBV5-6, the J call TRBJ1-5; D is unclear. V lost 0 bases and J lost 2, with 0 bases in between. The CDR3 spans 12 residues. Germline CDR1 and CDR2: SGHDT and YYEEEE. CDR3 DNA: TGTGCCAGCAGCTTGGGCAATCAGCCCCAGCATTTT. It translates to CASSLGNQPQHF.

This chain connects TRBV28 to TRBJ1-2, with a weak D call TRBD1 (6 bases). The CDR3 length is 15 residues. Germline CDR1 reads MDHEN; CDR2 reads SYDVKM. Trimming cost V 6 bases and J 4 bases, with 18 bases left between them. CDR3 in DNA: TGTGCCAGCAGCCCTGGGACACTCGGCGCCTATGGCTACACCTTC. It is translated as CASSPGTLGAYGYTF.

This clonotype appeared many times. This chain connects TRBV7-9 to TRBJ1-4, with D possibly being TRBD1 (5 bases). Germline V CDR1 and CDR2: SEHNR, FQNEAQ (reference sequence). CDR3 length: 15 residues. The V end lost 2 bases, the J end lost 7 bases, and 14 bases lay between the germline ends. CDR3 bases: TGTGCCAGCAGCTTAAACCAGGGAATGGGTGAAAAACTGTTTTTT. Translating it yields CASSLNQGMGEKLFF.

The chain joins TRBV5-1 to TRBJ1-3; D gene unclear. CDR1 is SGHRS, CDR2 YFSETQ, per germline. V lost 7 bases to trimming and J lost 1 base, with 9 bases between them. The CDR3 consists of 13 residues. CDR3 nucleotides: TGCGCCAGCCGTGACTTATCTGGAAACACCATATATTTT. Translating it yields CASRDLSGNTIYF.

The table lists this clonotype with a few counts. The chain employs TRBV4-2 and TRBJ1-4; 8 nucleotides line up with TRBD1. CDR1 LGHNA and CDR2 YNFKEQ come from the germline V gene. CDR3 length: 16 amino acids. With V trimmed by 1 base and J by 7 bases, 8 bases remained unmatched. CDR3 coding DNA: TGTGCCAGCAGCCAAGCGTCAGGACAGGGACCTGAAAAACTGTTTTTT. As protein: CASSQASGQGPEKLFF.

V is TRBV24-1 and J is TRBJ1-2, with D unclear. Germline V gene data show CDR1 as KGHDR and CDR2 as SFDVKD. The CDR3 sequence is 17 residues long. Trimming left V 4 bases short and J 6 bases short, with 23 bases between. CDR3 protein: CATSDRGQATFSNGYTF. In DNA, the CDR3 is TGTGCCACCAGTGACCGAGGGCAGGCGACGTTTTCTAATGGCTACACCTTC.

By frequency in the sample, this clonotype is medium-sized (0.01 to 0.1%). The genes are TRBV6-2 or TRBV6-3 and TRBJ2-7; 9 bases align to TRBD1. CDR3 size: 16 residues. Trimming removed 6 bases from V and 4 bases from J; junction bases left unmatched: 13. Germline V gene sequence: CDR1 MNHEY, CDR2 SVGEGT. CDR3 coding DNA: TGTGCCAGCAGCACACCCGGGACAGGGTCGTTATACGAGCAGTACTTC. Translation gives CASSTPGTGSLYEQYF.

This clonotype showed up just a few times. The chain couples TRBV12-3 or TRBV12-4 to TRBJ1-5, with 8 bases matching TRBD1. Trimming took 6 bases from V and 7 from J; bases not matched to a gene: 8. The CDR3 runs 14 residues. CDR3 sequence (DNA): TGTGCCAGCAGATTAACAGGGGGAAAACAGCCCCAGCATTTT. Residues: CASRLTGGKQPQHF.

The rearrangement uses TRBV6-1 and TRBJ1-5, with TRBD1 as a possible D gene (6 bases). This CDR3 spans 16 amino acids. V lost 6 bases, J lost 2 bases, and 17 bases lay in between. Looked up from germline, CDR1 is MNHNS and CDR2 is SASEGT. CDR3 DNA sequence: TGTGCCAGCAGAGATCGGGGTAGGGGGGGCAATCAGCCCCAGCATTTT. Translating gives CASRDRGRGGNQPQHF.

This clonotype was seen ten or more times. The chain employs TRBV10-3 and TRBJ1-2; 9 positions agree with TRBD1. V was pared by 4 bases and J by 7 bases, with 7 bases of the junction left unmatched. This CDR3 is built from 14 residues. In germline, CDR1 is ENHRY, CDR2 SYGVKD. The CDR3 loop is CAISVIQGAGGYTF. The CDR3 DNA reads TGTGCCATCAGTGTTATACAGGGGGCAGGTGGCTACACCTTC.

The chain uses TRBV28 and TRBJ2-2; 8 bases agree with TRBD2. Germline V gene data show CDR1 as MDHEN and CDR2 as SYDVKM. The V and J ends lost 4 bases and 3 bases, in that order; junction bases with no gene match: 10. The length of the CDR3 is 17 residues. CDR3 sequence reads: CASSSRPGLVDTGELFF. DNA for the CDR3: TGTGCCAGCAGTTCCAGACCGGGACTAGTCGACACCGGGGAGCTGTTTTTT.

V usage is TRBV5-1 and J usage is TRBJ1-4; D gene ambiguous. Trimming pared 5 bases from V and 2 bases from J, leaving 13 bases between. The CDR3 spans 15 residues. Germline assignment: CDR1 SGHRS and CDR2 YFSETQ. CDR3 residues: CASSRVKATNEKLFF. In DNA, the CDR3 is TGCGCCAGCAGTAGGGTGAAGGCGACTAATGAAAAACTGTTTTTT.

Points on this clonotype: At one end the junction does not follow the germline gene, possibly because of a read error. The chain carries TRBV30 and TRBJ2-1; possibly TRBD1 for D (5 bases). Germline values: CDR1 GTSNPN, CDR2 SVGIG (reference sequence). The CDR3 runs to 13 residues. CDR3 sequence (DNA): TGTGCCTGGGGGGCATTCGGACCCAATGGGCAGTTCTTC. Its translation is CAWGAFGPNGQFF. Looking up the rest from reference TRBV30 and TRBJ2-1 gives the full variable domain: SQTIHQWPATLVQPVGSPLSLECTVEGTSNPNLYWYRQAAGRGLQLLFYSVGIGQISSEVPQNLSASRPQDRQFILSSKKLLLSDSGFYLCAWGAFGPNGQFFGPGTRLTVL.

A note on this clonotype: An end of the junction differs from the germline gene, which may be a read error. The CDR3 sequence: CASGGQGNSEAFF. In DNA, the CDR3 is TGTGCCAGCGGGGGACAGGGGAACAGTGAAGCTTTCTTT. This chain links TRBV18 with TRBJ1-1; 10 bases line up with TRBD1. From germline, CDR1 is KGHSH and CDR2 LQKENI. The CDR3 contains 13 residues.

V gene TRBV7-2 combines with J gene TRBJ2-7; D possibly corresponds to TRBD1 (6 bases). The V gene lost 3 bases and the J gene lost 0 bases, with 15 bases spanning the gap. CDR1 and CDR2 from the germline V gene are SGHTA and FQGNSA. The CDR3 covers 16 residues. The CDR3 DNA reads TGTGCCAGCAGCTTGAGGACAGAAACATTCTCCTACGAGCAGTACTTC. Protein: CASSLRTETFSYEQYF.

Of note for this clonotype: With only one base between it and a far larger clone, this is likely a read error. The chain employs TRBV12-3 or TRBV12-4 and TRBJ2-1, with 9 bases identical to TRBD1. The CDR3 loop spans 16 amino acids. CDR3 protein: CSSSGTGKVGYNEQFF. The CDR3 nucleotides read TGTTCCAGCAGCGGGACAGGGAAGGTTGGCTACAATGAGCAGTTCTTC.

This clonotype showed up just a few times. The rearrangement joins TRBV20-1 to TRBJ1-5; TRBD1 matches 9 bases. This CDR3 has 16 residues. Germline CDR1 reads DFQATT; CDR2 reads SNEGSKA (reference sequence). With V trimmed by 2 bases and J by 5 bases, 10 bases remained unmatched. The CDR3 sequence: CSARRPGQGVHQPQHF. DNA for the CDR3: TGCAGTGCTAGACGACCGGGACAGGGAGTTCATCAGCCCCAGCATTTT.

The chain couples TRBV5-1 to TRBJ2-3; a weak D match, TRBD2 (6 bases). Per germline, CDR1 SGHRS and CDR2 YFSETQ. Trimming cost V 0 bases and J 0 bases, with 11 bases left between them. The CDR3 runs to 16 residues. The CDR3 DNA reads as TGCGCCAGCAGCTTGGTGGCGGGGTCTAGCACAGATACGCAGTATTTT. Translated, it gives CASSLVAGSSTDTQYF.

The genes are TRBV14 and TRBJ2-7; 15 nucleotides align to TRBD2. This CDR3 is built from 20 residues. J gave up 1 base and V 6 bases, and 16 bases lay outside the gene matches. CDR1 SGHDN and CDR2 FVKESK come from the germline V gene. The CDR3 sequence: CASRLTVGTSGGPGSYEQYF. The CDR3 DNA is TGTGCCAGCAGGCTAACCGTAGGGACTAGCGGGGGGCCGGGGTCCTACGAGCAGTACTTC.

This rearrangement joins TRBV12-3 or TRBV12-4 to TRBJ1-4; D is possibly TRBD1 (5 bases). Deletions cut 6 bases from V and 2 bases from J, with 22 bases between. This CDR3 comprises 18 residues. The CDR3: CASSASLGRLVTNEKLFF. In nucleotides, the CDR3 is TGTGCCAGCAGCGCTTCCCTGGGACGGCTCGTGACTAATGAAAAACTGTTTTTT.

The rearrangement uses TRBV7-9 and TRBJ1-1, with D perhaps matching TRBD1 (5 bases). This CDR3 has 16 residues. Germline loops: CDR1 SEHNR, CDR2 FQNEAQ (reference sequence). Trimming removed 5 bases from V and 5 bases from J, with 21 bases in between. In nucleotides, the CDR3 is TGTGCCAGCAGCAAATCCGGGATTGGGGGTAAGACTGAAGCTTTCTTT. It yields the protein CASSKSGIGGKTEAFF.

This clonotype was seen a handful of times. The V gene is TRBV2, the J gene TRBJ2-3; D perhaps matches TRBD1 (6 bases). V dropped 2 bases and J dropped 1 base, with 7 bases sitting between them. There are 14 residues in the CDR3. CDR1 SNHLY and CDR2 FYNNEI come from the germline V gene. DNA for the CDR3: TGTGCCAGCAGTGAATGGACAGGCACAGATACGCAGTATTTT. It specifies CASSEWTGTDTQYF. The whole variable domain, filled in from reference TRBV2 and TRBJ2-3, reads EPEVTQTPSHQVTQMGQEVILRCVPISNHLYFYWYRQILGQKVEFLVSFYNNEISEKSEIFDDQFSVERPDGSNFTLKIRSTKLEDSAMYFCASSEWTGTDTQYFGPGTRLTVL.

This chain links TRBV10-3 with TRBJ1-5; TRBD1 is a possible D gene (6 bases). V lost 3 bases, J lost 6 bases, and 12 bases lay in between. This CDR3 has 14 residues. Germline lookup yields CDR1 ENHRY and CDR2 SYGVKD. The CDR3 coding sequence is TGTGCCATCAGTGATCCAGGGGTGAGTCAGCCCCAGCATTTT. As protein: CAISDPGVSQPQHF.

Here the CDR3 reads CASKGTRPGNTIYF. The CDR3 DNA reads TGTGCCAGCAAAGGTACCCGACCTGGAAACACCATATATTTT. V usage is TRBV6-2 or TRBV6-3 and J usage is TRBJ1-3; no reliable D call. CDR1 MNHEY and CDR2 SVGEGT come from the germline V gene. The CDR3 is 14 amino acids. V was shortened by 7 bases and J by 2 bases, with 12 bases between the two germline ends.